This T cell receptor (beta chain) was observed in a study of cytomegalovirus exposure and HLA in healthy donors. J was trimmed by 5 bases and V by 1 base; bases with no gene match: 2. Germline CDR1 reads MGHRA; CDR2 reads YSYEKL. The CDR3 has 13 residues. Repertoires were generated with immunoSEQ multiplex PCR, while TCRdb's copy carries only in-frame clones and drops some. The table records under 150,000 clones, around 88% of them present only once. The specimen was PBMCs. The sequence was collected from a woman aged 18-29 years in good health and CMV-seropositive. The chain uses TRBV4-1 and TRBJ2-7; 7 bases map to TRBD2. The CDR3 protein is CASSQGAGDEQYF. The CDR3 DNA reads TGCGCCAGCAGCCAAGGCGCGGGGGACGAGCAGTACTTC.